A selection of T cell receptor beta chains follows, all from one sample in a study of OX40 agonist ivuxolimab in advanced cancers. Clones were read by immunoSEQ multiplex PCR, and TCRdb kept only the in-frame ones, dropping some. The repertoire has about 94,000 clones, around 86% of them found once; the top ten carry over 0.3%. The material was CD4+ or CD8+ T cells sorted from blood, obtained in a trial of the OX40 agonist ivuxolimab. These receptor sequences come from an adult with an advanced solid tumor such as melanoma, head and neck, liver or kidney cancer. CDR3s include the opening cysteine and the closing phenylalanine or tryptophan. A D gene is named only where the DNA matches it firmly. Where a row states a size, it is once, few, many or the class of an expanded clone; other rows omit it.

J: TRBJ1-5
size: .
V: TRBV7-2
D: .
DNA: TGTGCCAGCAGGGTTGACAGTACCTCCAGTCAGCCCCAGCATTTT
CDR3: CASRVDSTSSQPQHF

J: TRBJ2-1
size: .
V: TRBV19
D: .
DNA: TGTGCCAGTAGTAGCGGGGACCCTTTCTACAATGAGCAGTTCTTC
CDR3: CASSSGDPFYNEQFF

J: TRBJ1-2
size: .
V: TRBV9
D: TRBD1
DNA: TGTGCCAGCAGCGACCCCCAGGGGGCGCAAGCCCTTAACGGGCAGCGGCACCACTATGGCTACACCTTC
CDR3: CASSDPQGAQALNGQRHHYGYTF

J: TRBJ1-1
size: .
V: TRBV14
D: .
DNA: TGTGCCAGCAGCCAAGATCTCGCGCCAGCTGGCATGGACACTGAAGCTTTCTTT
CDR3: CASSQDLAPAGMDTEAFF

J: TRBJ1-2
size: .
V: TRBV11-2
D: .
DNA: TGTGCCAGCAGCTTCCGAGATGGCTACACCTTC
CDR3: CASSFRDGYTF

J: TRBJ1-5
size: .
V: TRBV7-9
D: .
DNA: TGTGCCAGCAGCTCCGACAGGAGGGACAATCAGCCCCAGCATTTT
CDR3: CASSSDRRDNQPQHF

J: TRBJ2-5
size: .
V: TRBV9
D: .
DNA: TGTGCCAGCAGCGAAGCCCCGGGTGAGACCCAGTACTTC
CDR3: CASSEAPGETQYF

J: TRBJ2-7
size: .
V: TRBV25-1
D: TRBD1
DNA: TGTGCCAGCATCCGAGGGGGGACAGGGGGCGACTCCTACGAGCAGTACTTC
CDR3: CASIRGGTGGDSYEQYF

J: TRBJ2-1
size: few
V: TRBV7-6
D: .
DNA: TGTGCCAGCAGCTCCCGGGACACGGCCTTATCGTACAATGAGCAGTTCTTC
CDR3: CASSSRDTALSYNEQFF

J: TRBJ2-5
size: .
V: TRBV11-2
D: TRBD1
DNA: TGTGCCAGCAGCTTACAGGGGGCGGAGACCCAGTACTTC
CDR3: CASSLQGAETQYF

J: TRBJ1-1
size: .
V: TRBV9
D: .
DNA: TGTGCTAGCAGCGTGAATAAGGGGGACACTGAAGCTTTCTTT
CDR3: CASSVNKGDTEAFF

J: TRBJ1-2
size: .
V: TRBV18
D: .
DNA: TGTGCCAGCTCACCTTCCCGATCGGACTATGGCTACACCTTC
CDR3: CASSPSRSDYGYTF

J: TRBJ1-1
size: .
V: TRBV6-5
D: .
DNA: TGTGCCACCCAACCCGTGAACACTGAAGCTTTCTTT
CDR3: CATQPVNTEAFF

J: TRBJ1-2
size: .
V: TRBV7-9
D: TRBD1
DNA: TGTGCCAGCAGCGGGTCCGGGACAGGATCATATGGCTACACCTTC
CDR3: CASSGSGTGSYGYTF

J: TRBJ2-1
size: .
V: TRBV6-5
D: TRBD1
DNA: TGTGCCAGCAGTTACTCGGGACAGGGGGGAAACAATGAGCAGTTCTTC
CDR3: CASSYSGQGGNNEQFF

J: TRBJ2-5
size: .
V: TRBV2
D: .
DNA: TGTGCCAGCGGGCCGTCGTTGGGGGTAGGGTTTCAGGAGACCCAGTACTTC
CDR3: CASGPSLGVGFQETQYF

J: TRBJ1-1
size: .
V: TRBV16
D: .
DNA: TGTGCCAGCAGCCAATATAGACAGCTCACTGAAGCTTTCTTT
CDR3: CASSQYRQLTEAFF

J: TRBJ1-2
size: .
V: TRBV15
D: .
DNA: TGTGCCACCAGCAGAGATCGGTTGCAGGGTGGCTATGGCTACACCTTC
CDR3: CATSRDRLQGGYGYTF

J: TRBJ2-3
size: .
V: TRBV19
D: TRBD2
DNA: TGTGCCAGTAGTATCAAGCGGGGGACTGGATGGTCCAATACGCAGTATTTT
CDR3: CASSIKRGTGWSNTQYF

J: TRBJ1-1
size: once
V: TRBV6-6
D: .
DNA: TGTGCCAGCAGTTACTCGCTGGTTTCGTACACTGAAGCTTTCTTT
CDR3: CASSYSLVSYTEAFF

J: TRBJ2-3
size: once
V: TRBV19
D: TRBD1
DNA: TGTGCCAGTAGTCACCACCCTTTAACAGGGGTCGATACGCAGTATTTT
CDR3: CASSHHPLTGVDTQYF

J: TRBJ1-5
size: .
V: TRBV19
D: .
DNA: TGTGCCAGTAGTATAGATGCCCACAGACTATCAGACCTAGGCTTCAATCAGCCCCAGCATTTT
CDR3: CASSIDAHRLSDLGFNQPQHF

J: TRBJ1-1
size: .
V: TRBV4-3
D: .
DNA: TGCGCCAGCAGCCGAGAGGCCTTGAACACTGAAGCTTTCTTT
CDR3: CASSREALNTEAFF

J: TRBJ2-3
size: .
V: TRBV30
D: .
DNA: TGTGCCTTGTCCGGTTCGACGCGCACAGATACGCAGTATTTT
CDR3: CALSGSTRTDTQYF

J: TRBJ2-5
size: .
V: TRBV7-2
D: TRBD1
DNA: TGTGCCAGCAGCACCCAACAGGGGGCATGGGAGACCCAGTACTTC
CDR3: CASSTQQGAWETQYF

J: TRBJ1-1
size: .
V: TRBV4-1
D: .
DNA: TGCGCCAGCAGCCCCACCCTCGATAGAGGTGAAGCTTTCTTT
CDR3: CASSPTLDRGEAFF

J: TRBJ1-5
size: .
V: TRBV15
D: TRBD1
DNA: TGTGCCACCAGCAGAGATTTCAGGGGGCGAGGTGACCAGCCCCAGCATTTT
CDR3: CATSRDFRGRGDQPQHF

J: TRBJ1-2
size: .
V: TRBV20-1
D: .
DNA: TGCAGTGCCCGGACAGTTGGCTACACCTTC
CDR3: CSARTVGYTF

J: TRBJ2-5
size: .
V: TRBV6-5
D: TRBD2
DNA: TGTGCCAGTAATGAGCGGGGGAAGAAAGAGACCCAGTACTTC
CDR3: CASNERGKKETQYF

J: TRBJ1-2
size: .
V: TRBV14
D: .
DNA: TGTGCCAGCAGCCGCGACCCCTATGGCTACACCTTC
CDR3: CASSRDPYGYTF

J: TRBJ1-3
size: .
V: TRBV6-5
D: .
DNA: TGTGCCAGCAGTTTGAGTGGACCATCCTCTGGAAACACCATATATTTT
CDR3: CASSLSGPSSGNTIYF

J: TRBJ1-5
size: .
V: TRBV10-2
D: .
DNA: TGCGCCAGCATGGGGGACCAACCCCAGCATTTT
CDR3: CASMGDQPQHF

J: TRBJ2-5
size: .
V: TRBV5-4
D: .
DNA: TGTGCCAGCAGCCCGGATGGCCAGGGCCGGCCGAAGACCCAGTACTTC
CDR3: CASSPDGQGRPKTQYF

J: TRBJ2-7
size: .
V: TRBV6-4
D: .
DNA: TGTGCCAGCAGTGACTGTCTGTACTTC
CDR3: CASSDCLYF

J: TRBJ2-7
size: .
V: TRBV5-8
D: .
DNA: TGTGCCAGCAGCTTGGCACAGGGGGGGTTCTTGCAGTACTTC
CDR3: CASSLAQGGFLQYF

J: TRBJ2-3
size: .
V: TRBV10-2
D: TRBD1
DNA: TGCGCCAGCAGGGGACAGGGACATAGCACAGATACGCAGTATTTT
CDR3: CASRGQGHSTDTQYF

J: TRBJ1-6
size: few
V: TRBV7-3
D: .
DNA: TGTGCCAGACGTGGGGCCGACGGGCAGCGGAATTCACCCCTCCACTTT
CDR3: CARRGADGQRNSPLHF

J: TRBJ2-7
size: few
V: TRBV7-9
D: TRBD1
DNA: TGTGCCAGCAGCTTAGTTCAGGGGGCCTACGAGCAGTACTTC
CDR3: CASSLVQGAYEQYF

J: TRBJ2-7
size: .
V: TRBV4-2
D: TRBD2
DNA: TGTGCCAGCAGCCAAGGACCCCCTAGCGGGGGGGCCGTCCACGAGCAGTACTTC
CDR3: CASSQGPPSGGAVHEQYF

J: TRBJ2-7
size: .
V: TRBV5-6
D: .
DNA: TGTGCCAGCAGCCGGGACCCCACCTCCTACGAGCAGTACTTC
CDR3: CASSRDPTSYEQYF

J: TRBJ2-7
size: .
V: TRBV10-1
D: .
DNA: TGCGCCAGCAGTGAGGGGGGGCCCTCCTACGAGCAGTACTTC
CDR3: CASSEGGPSYEQYF

J: TRBJ2-4
size: .
V: TRBV9
D: .
DNA: TGTGCCAGCAGCCCTACGGACAGAAACATTCAGTACTTC
CDR3: CASSPTDRNIQYF

J: TRBJ1-6
size: .
V: TRBV9
D: TRBD1
DNA: TGTGCCAGCAGCTCCGGACAGGGGGCAAATTCACCCCTCCACTTT
CDR3: CASSSGQGANSPLHF

J: TRBJ2-3
size: .
V: TRBV30
D: .
DNA: TGTGCCTGGAGTGTGGGTAGCGGAAGGGGCACAGATACGCAGTATTTT
CDR3: CAWSVGSGRGTDTQYF

J: TRBJ1-2
size: .
V: TRBV13
D: .
DNA: TGTGCCAGCAGCCCTCGAGGGGCGGTTGAGAGAGCTAACTATGGCTACACCTTC
CDR3: CASSPRGAVERANYGYTF

J: TRBJ1-2
size: once
V: TRBV5-4
D: TRBD1
DNA: TGTGCCAGCAGCATTGACAGGGTAGCTAACTATGGCTACACCTTC
CDR3: CASSIDRVANYGYTF